The 14 T cell receptor beta chains listed next were all sequenced from one sample in a study of blood T cells in healthy people across ages. A sample-barcoded 5' primer and a J-beta primer mix were used in a second PCR of roughly 6 to 11 cycles. One entry per CDR3 protein, called by TCRdb with MiXCR from the 5' RACE reads. The sample includes roughly 640,000 distinct CDR3 sequences, 25% to 35% of them seen just once. Source material: blood. Receptor source: a woman of 80 years or more in good health.

J is TRBJ2-3 and V is TRBV29-1, with D unclear. V was cut by 6 bases and J by 6 bases, with 10 bases left in between. The CDR3 has 11 amino acids. Per germline, CDR1 SQVTM and CDR2 ANQGSEA. In DNA, the CDR3 is TGCAGCGTGGAAATTCGGGATACGCAGTATTTT. It encodes CSVEIRDTQYF.

Comments on this clonotype: One end of the junction is discordant with germline, which a read error may explain. The chain couples TRBV12-3 or TRBV12-4 to TRBJ2-7; D is possibly TRBD1 (5 bases). The last part of the DNA fits TRBJ2-4 better; the J call may be wrong. CDR3 length equals 14 residues. In DNA, the CDR3 is TGTGCCAGCAGTCCCAGGGTGGCCAAAAGCATTCAGTACTTC. Its translation is CASSPRVAKSIQYF.

Many counts were recorded for this clonotype. The chain is built from TRBV5-1 and TRBJ2-1; D gene unclear. From germline, CDR1 is SGHRS and CDR2 YFSETQ. The CDR3 consists of 15 residues. V lost 0 bases and J lost 8, with 15 bases in between. CDR3 coding DNA: TGCGCCAGCAGCTTGGGGTTGCACAGTATGGATGAGCAGTTCTTC. It yields the protein CASSLGLHSMDEQFF.

In its sample, this clonotype was seen many times. The DNA of the CDR3 is TGTGCCAGCAGCGCCCTAGCGGGGTACCAAGAGACCCAGTACTTC. Translation: CASSALAGYQETQYF. The rearrangement links TRBV5-5 to TRBJ2-5; 9 positions match TRBD2. Germline CDR1 and CDR2: SGHKS and YYEKEE (reference sequence). The ends lost 4 bases at V and 0 bases at J; junction bases unmatched: 4. CDR3 size: 15 residues.

This clonotype was picked up many times. The chain couples TRBV5-6 to TRBJ1-2; D may be TRBD1 (5 bases). The CDR3 spans 14 residues. The germline gives CDR1 SGHDT, CDR2 YYEEEE. Trimming stripped 0 bases from V and 8 bases from J, with 14 bases between. The CDR3 DNA follows: TGTGCCAGCAGCTTGGCGGGGCCTATAGAGGGCTACACCTTC. Translating it yields CASSLAGPIEGYTF.

This sequence joins TRBV6-1 and TRBJ1-2, with 7 positions matching TRBD1. J gave up 0 bases and V 3 bases, and 1 base lay outside the gene matches. The CDR3 runs to 14 residues. Germline V gives CDR1 MNHNS, CDR2 SASEGT. The CDR3 spells CASSDDRANYGYTF. CDR3 sequence (DNA): TGTGCCAGCAGTGATGACAGGGCTAACTATGGCTACACCTTC.

This clonotype was seen just once. The V gene is TRBV6-4, the J gene TRBJ2-3, with TRBD2 matching over 9 bases. V dropped 5 bases and J dropped 2; count of bases not matched to a gene: 5. CDR1 MRHNA and CDR2 SNTAGT come from the germline V gene. CDR3 length: 15 residues. CDR3 nucleotides: TGTGCCAGCAGTCCAACTAGCGGGTCCACAGATACGCAGTATTTT. It specifies CASSPTSGSTDTQYF.

A single count supports this clonotype. A much larger clone lies one base from this, so it may be a read error. CDR3 sequence reads: CSAGTSGALVYNEQFF. In DNA, the CDR3 is TGCAGTGCTGGGACTAGCGGGGCCCTCGTGTACAATGAGCAGTTCTTC. This sequence joins TRBV20-1 and TRBJ2-1, with 13 bases matching TRBD2. V lost 5 bases and J lost 4; bases outside the gene matches: 8. Germline V lookup: CDR1 DFQATT, CDR2 SNEGSKA (reference sequence). The CDR3 contains 16 residues.

The chain couples TRBV29-1 to TRBJ2-1; D might be TRBD1 (7 bases). This CDR3 spans 20 amino acids. V lost 1 base to trimming and J lost 9 bases, with 34 bases between them. Per germline, CDR1 SQVTM and CDR2 ANQGSEA. The CDR3 reads CSVEAPLDRLGGRWYGEQFF. The CDR3 bases are TGCAGCGTTGAAGCCCCCCTGGACAGGCTGGGGGGTCGGTGGTACGGTGAGCAGTTCTTC.

In its sample, this clonotype was seen many times. The chain recombines TRBV27 with TRBJ1-5; D is undetermined. The CDR3 loop spans 14 amino acids. The V gene lost 6 bases and the J gene lost 4 bases, with 13 bases spanning the gap. Germline V lookup: CDR1 MNHEY, CDR2 SMNVEV (reference sequence). CDR3 protein: CASSESVLNQPQHF. For the CDR3, the DNA is TGTGCCAGCAGCGAATCGGTCCTGAATCAGCCCCAGCATTTT.

In its sample, this clonotype was seen many times. The V call is TRBV7-2, the J call TRBJ2-1; either TRBD1 or TRBD2 may supply D (5 bases each). CDR3 length equals 14 residues. Looked up from germline, CDR1 is SGHTA and CDR2 is FQGNSA. Between the trimmed V and J ends, which lost 0 bases and 6 bases, there was a span of 9 bases. CDR3 loop: CASSLAGVSNEQFF. Here the CDR3 DNA reads TGTGCCAGCAGCTTAGCGGGGGTTTCCAATGAGCAGTTCTTC.

The chain recombines TRBV20-1 with TRBJ2-3; D remains unclear. V lost 0 bases to trimming and J lost 0 bases, with 19 bases between them. The CDR3 runs 18 residues. Germline V gives CDR1 DFQATT, CDR2 SNEGSKA (reference sequence). CDR3 amino acids: CSARDRRTDRMSTDTQYF. In DNA form, the CDR3 reads TGCAGTGCTAGAGATCGAAGGACCGACCGGATGAGCACAGATACGCAGTATTTT.

This sequence joins TRBV15 and TRBJ1-2; TRBD1 aligns across 8 bases. Looked up from germline, CDR1 is LNHNV and CDR2 is YYDKDF (reference sequence). The CDR3 spans 13 residues. Trimming removed 3 bases from V and 8 bases from J; junction bases left unmatched: 5. CDR3 in DNA: TGTGCCACCAGCAGTCGGACAGGGACCGGCTACACCTTC. Protein: CATSSRTGTGYTF.

This clonotype was seen a handful of times. A much more abundant neighbour one base away suggests this may be a read error. This chain connects TRBV12-5 to TRBJ2-5; 8 positions match TRBD1. V gave up 3 bases and J gave up 11 bases; unmatched junction bases: 17. Germline V gene sequence: CDR1 LGHNT, CDR2 FRNRAP. The CDR3 runs 16 residues. CDR3 protein: CASGLSLGQGGNEQYF. CDR3 bases: TGTGCTAGTGGTTTATCGCTCGGACAGGGTGGCAATGAGCAGTACTTC. Looking up the rest from reference TRBV12-5 and TRBJ2-5 gives the full variable domain: DARVTQTPRHKVTEMGQEVTMRCQPILGHNTVFWYRQTMMQGLELLAYFRNRAPLDDSGMPKDRFSAEMPDATLATLKIQPSEPRDSAVYFCASGLSLGQGGNEQYFGPGTRLLVL.